One T cell receptor beta chain is described in this entry. Its matching antigen is unknown. This entry is derived from a study of tumor-infiltrating lymphocytes in glioblastoma multiforme. Broader study findings: TCR plus mutation findings rest on a single glioblastoma patient. Clone frequencies may be distorted by unequal TCR transcripts per cell.

This CDR3 is 16 amino acids long. Germline V gene data show CDR1 as DFQATT and CDR2 as SNEGSKA (reference sequence). Three nested ARM-PCR rounds with V-beta and C-beta primers built TCRB libraries. A C-beta primer primed TCRB cDNA from about 0.49 ug RNA. These TCRB libraries lack any described unique molecular identifiers. Each CDR3 protein is one row after TCRdb ran MiXCR on the multiplex PCR reads. This sample yields 20,000 or so distinct CDR3 sequences, of which about two thirds are seen a single time; 15% to 20% belongs to the top ten. Sequencing was performed on peripheral blood. V is TRBV20-1 and J is TRBJ2-3, with a possible D match to TRBD1 (6 bases). This clonotype originated in a male donor with glioblastoma. The CDR3 region has the DNA TGCAACGCTAGAGATCTAGGGGGACCTAGCACAGATACGCAGTATTTT. Translated: CNARDLGGPSTDTQYF.